This T cell receptor beta chain was captured in a study of chemoradiotherapy in HPV16-positive cancers. Study-wide results and caveats: Candidate HPV-specific clones and E7-related TCR motifs grew in tumor during treatment. The functional HPV-specific definition rests on just a couple of HPV16-positive patients.

The table came from immunoSEQ multiplex PCR; TCRdb's copy has only in-frame clones and leaves some out. The sample includes around 7,700 clones, over 75% of them seen just once. For this clone: Antigen: not known.

This clonotype was obtained from a human donor with HPV-associated anogenital cancer. The biological material was taken from a patient who underwent chemoradiotherapy.

Here the CDR3 DNA reads TGTGCCAGCAGTTACTCGGAAGGGGCTGTCCATTCACCCCTCCACTTT. The encoded protein is CASSYSEGAVHSPLHF. The J gene is TRBJ1-6, the V gene TRBV6-6, with D tentatively TRBD1 (5 bases). The length of the CDR3 is 16 residues. Trimming stripped 0 bases from V and 8 bases from J, with 14 bases between. CDR1 and CDR2 (germline): MNHNY, SVGAGI (reference sequence).